These T cell receptor beta chains were read from a single sample in a study of vaccination effects on CD4 cells after COVID-19. This table comes from immunoSEQ multiplex PCR, and its TCRdb copy is limited to in-frame clones, with some not included. The sample yields around 75,000 clones, more than 65% seen once. Their specific antigens are unknown. The input for sequencing was CD4+ T cells from PBMCs cultured with HIV peptides, taken before COVID-19 vaccination. All receptors derive from a human donor who had a prior SARS-CoV-2 infection. CDR3s include the opening cysteine and the closing phenylalanine or tryptophan. The D gene is left open where the match is weak. Clone size, where shown, is once, few, many, or a class for clones that have expanded.

>TRBV5-1|TRBJ1-1|few|.
TGCGCCAGCAGCTTGTATGGGACACCCAACACTGAAGCTTTCTTT
CASSLYGTPNTEAFF
>TRBV7-8|TRBJ2-1|.|.
TGTGCCAGCAGCTCTGACAGGTTTAATGAGCAGTTCTTC
CASSSDRFNEQFF
>TRBV7-9|TRBJ1-3|.|.
TGTGCCAGCAGCTCACGGACGGGGGGAAACACCATATATTTT
CASSSRTGGNTIYF
>TRBV5-4|TRBJ2-7|.|TRBD1
TGTGCCAGCAGTGGTCCGACAGGGGGTAACTACGAGCAGTACTTC
CASSGPTGGNYEQYF
>TRBV5-1|TRBJ2-7|.|.
TGCGCCAGCAGCGCTGACAGGTACGAGCAGTACTTC
CASSADRYEQYF
>TRBV2|TRBJ2-1|.|TRBD2
TGTGCCAGCGCTAGCGGGACGTCCTACAATGAGCAGTTCTTC
CASASGTSYNEQFF
>TRBV5-1|TRBJ1-2|.|.
TGCGCCAGCAGCTCTCGGGACAACTATGGCTACACCTTC
CASSSRDNYGYTF
>TRBV7-9|TRBJ1-4|.|.
TGTGCCAGCAGCGCCTTCCCGTGGGGAGGGGAAAAACTGTTTTTT
CASSAFPWGGEKLFF
>TRBV7-9|TRBJ1-1|.|.
TGTGCCAGCAGCCATGACAAGGGCGAAATGAACACTGAAGCTTTCTTT
CASSHDKGEMNTEAFF
>TRBV6-2/TRBV6-3|TRBJ2-1|.|.
TGTGCCAGCAGTTTCTCCTACAATGAGCAGTTCTTC
CASSFSYNEQFF
>TRBV3-1/TRBV3-2|TRBJ2-1|.|.
TGTGCCAGCAGCCAAGAGAGCGGGTCCAGCTCCTACAATGAGCAGTTCTTC
CASSQESGSSSYNEQFF
>TRBV6-2/TRBV6-3|TRBJ2-1|.|TRBD2
TGTGCCAGCAGTTACAGGGCTAGCGGGAGGCTAAATGAGCAGTTCTTC
CASSYRASGRLNEQFF
>TRBV18|TRBJ1-1|.|.
TGTGCCAGCTCACCGGGACCTTGGGACACTGAAGCTTTCTTT
CASSPGPWDTEAFF
>TRBV6-5|TRBJ2-7|few|.
TGTGCCAGCAGTTACTCGCAAGGGCTTGCCTACGAGCAGTACTTC
CASSYSQGLAYEQYF
>TRBV5-1|TRBJ2-7|few|.
TGCGCCAGCAGCTTGATATGGGGCTACGAGCAGTACTTC
CASSLIWGYEQYF